One and the same sample provided the 9 T cell receptor beta chains below, sequenced in a study of glioma-infiltrating T cells. The iRepertoire nested amplicon-rescue multiplex PCR amplified TCR alpha and beta CDR3s from RNA. Each CDR3 protein is one row after TCRdb ran MiXCR on the multiplex PCR reads. Of tens of thousands of distinct CDR3 sequences listed, 35% to 45% are singletons. Sequencing was done on a sample of glioma tissue, nonneoplastic brain tissue, or PBMCs (not recorded which). These receptors all come from a human donor with low-grade glioma or glioblastoma, undergoing nonglioma brain surgery, or in good health (not recorded which).

The V and J genes are TRBV28 and TRBJ2-3; TRBD1 matches at 8 bases. CDR1 MDHEN and CDR2 SYDVKM come from the germline V gene. After removal of 7 bases from V and 2 bases from J, the junction contained 5 bases not matched to a gene. This CDR3 has 14 residues. The CDR3 loop is CASMGGQATDTQYF. The DNA for the CDR3 is TGTGCCAGCATGGGGGGACAGGCCACAGATACGCAGTATTTT.

This clonotype was observed at least ten times. The rearrangement uses TRBV6-2 or TRBV6-3 and TRBJ1-1; D not resolved. Germline V lookup: CDR1 MNHEY, CDR2 SVGEGT. CDR3 length: 13 amino acids. V was shortened by 0 bases and J by 3 bases, with 5 bases between the two germline ends. CDR3 loop: CASSYSFYTEAFF. The CDR3 DNA reads as TGTGCCAGCAGTTACTCGTTTTACACTGAAGCTTTCTTT.

This clonotype was recorded many times. The gene calls are TRBV7-6 and TRBJ1-3; 7 bases line up with TRBD1. The CDR3 runs 16 residues. Germline V CDR1 and CDR2: SGHVS, FNYEAQ. V trimming: 1 base; J trimming: 0 bases; junction bases outside the gene matches: 3. As DNA, the CDR3 is TGTGCCAGCAGCTTAGGAACAGGGGTCTCTGGAAACACCATATATTTT. It codes for CASSLGTGVSGNTIYF.

On this clonotype itself: A much larger clone differs from this one at a single base, so this may be a read error. V and J are TRBV28 and TRBJ2-3; D uncertain. Germline V gene lookup returns CDR1 MDHEN and CDR2 SYDVKM. This CDR3 has 13 residues. The CDR3 loop is CANSSRSTDTKYF. CDR3 DNA sequence: TGTGCCAACAGTTCTAGGAGTACAGATACGAAGTATTTT.

As regards this clonotype: No conserved phenylalanine or tryptophan is present at the end of the CDR3, so a read error is the likely explanation. This chain uses TRBV25-1 with TRBJ2-5, with TRBD2 as a possible D gene (7 bases). The CDR3 has 14 amino acids. Germline loops: CDR1 MGHDK, CDR2 SYGVNS. DNA for the CDR3: TGTGCCAACAGTGAGCTGGGGGGGCTGGAGACCCAGTACTTA. Amino acids: CANSELGGLETQYL.

Points on this clonotype: Being one base from a much bigger clone, this may be a read error. The genes are TRBV4-1 and TRBJ2-5; 7 positions agree with TRBD2. Germline lookup yields CDR1 MGHRA and CDR2 YSYEKL. V shed 0 bases, J shed 0 bases, and the junction held 10 bases outside the gene matches. This CDR3 spans 18 amino acids. The CDR3 region has the DNA TGCGCCAGCAGCCAAGATGTTGGGACGGGGGGATACCAAGAGACCCAGTACTTC. Translation gives CASSQDVGTGGYQETQYF.

Many counts were recorded for this clonotype. The chain couples TRBV29-1 to TRBJ1-1; D might be TRBD1 (5 bases). CDR1 and CDR2 from the germline V gene are SQVTM and ANQGSEA. V was clipped by 7 bases and J by 0 bases, with 12 bases between them. The CDR3 has 13 amino acids. This CDR3 is CSGTGHLNTEAFF. The CDR3 nucleotides are TGCAGCGGGACCGGACATCTGAACACTGAAGCTTTCTTT.

The table lists this clonotype with many counts. This sequence joins TRBV2 and TRBJ2-4; D possibly corresponds to TRBD1 (6 bases). Germline loops: CDR1 SNHLY, CDR2 FYNNEI. Trimming took 0 bases from V and 12 from J, leaving 18 bases between them. The CDR3 consists of 15 residues. DNA of the CDR3: TGTGCCAGCAGTGAAGCCCTAAGGACAGCCCCGGCTCAGTACTTC. Translating gives CASSEALRTAPAQYF. Drawing the rest from reference TRBV2 and TRBJ2-4, the complete variable domain is EPEVTQTPSHQVTQMGQEVILRCVPISNHLYFYWYRQILGQKVEFLVSFYNNEISEKSEIFDDQFSVERPDGSNFTLKIRSTKLEDSAMYFCASSEALRTAPAQYFGAGTRLSVL.

This clonotype has at least ten counts. The rearrangement joins TRBV7-2 to TRBJ2-7, with D tentatively TRBD2 (6 bases). CDR1 is SGHTA and CDR2 is FQGNSA in the germline V gene. This CDR3 spans 19 amino acids. The V end was cut by 4 bases, the J end by 2 bases, with 27 bases between. CDR3 DNA: TGTGCCAGCAGCTCCCCCGGGACTTCCCTTTTAGGAGGCGCCTACGAGCAGTACTTC. Amino acids: CASSSPGTSLLGGAYEQYF.